This T cell receptor beta chain is drawn from a study of blood T cell repertoires in COVID-19. Study as a whole: The cDNA or gDNA used as material had been derived from T cells, B-cell-depleted T cells, or PBMCs.

As handled by the study authors: By means of reference gene primer amplification, nucleated cell counts were estimated. Clones were read by immunoSEQ multiplex PCR, and TCRdb kept only the in-frame ones, dropping some. V and J calls and clone size are as listed in that table; D and trimming were resolved from the DNA. Of 200,000 to 250,000 clones detected, 84% appear once; the ten largest clones hold roughly 4%. After removal of 8 bases from V and 1 base from J, the junction contained 10 bases not matched to a gene. CDR1 is MDHEN and CDR2 is SYDVKM in the germline V gene. The CDR3 length is 16 residues.

The genes are TRBV28 and TRBJ2-1; 8 bases map to TRBD2. Sequencing was performed on peripheral blood. The clonotype comes from a man aged 45-60 years with acute or convalescent COVID-19. The CDR3 nucleotides read TGTGCCAGCGAAAGTTTACTAGCGGATTCCTACAATGAGCAGTTCTTC. The encoded protein is CASESLLADSYNEQFF. The full variable domain, rest sourced from reference TRBV28 and TRBJ2-1, is DVKVTQSSRYLVKRTGEKVFLECVQDMDHENMFWYRQDPGLGLRLIYFSYDVKMKEKGDIPEGYSVSREKKERFSLILESASTNQTSMYLCASESLLADSYNEQFFGPGTRLTVL.